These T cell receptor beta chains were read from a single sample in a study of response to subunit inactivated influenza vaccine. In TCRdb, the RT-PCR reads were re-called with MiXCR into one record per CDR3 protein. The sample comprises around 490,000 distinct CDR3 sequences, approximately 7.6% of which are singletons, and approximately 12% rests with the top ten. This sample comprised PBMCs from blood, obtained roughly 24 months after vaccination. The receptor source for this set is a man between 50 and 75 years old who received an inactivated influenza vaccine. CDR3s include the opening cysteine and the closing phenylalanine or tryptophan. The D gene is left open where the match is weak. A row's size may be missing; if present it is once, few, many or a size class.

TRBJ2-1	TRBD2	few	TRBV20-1	TGCAGTGCCCTAGGACTAGCGGCAAATTACAATGAGCAGTTCTTC	CSALGLAANYNEQFF
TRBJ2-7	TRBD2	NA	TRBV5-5	TGTGCCAGCAGCTTGGCCGTAAGTCTAGCGGACTCCTACGAGCAGTACTTC	CASSLAVSLADSYEQYF
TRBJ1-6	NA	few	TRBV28	TGTGCCAGCAGTCGGACGGCCCGCAATTCACCCCTCCACTTT	CASSRTARNSPLHF
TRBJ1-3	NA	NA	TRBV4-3	TGCGCCAGCAGCCAAGATATGGTCTCTGGAAACACCATATATTTT	CASSQDMVSGNTIYF
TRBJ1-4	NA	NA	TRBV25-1	TGTGCCAGCAGTGAAGTTTTTATTGGACGATCGGGTAATGAAAAACTGTTTTTT	CASSEVFIGRSGNEKLFF
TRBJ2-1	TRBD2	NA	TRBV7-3	TGTGCCAGCAGCTTTCTCAGACTAGCGGGGAGCAATGAGCAGTTCTTC	CASSFLRLAGSNEQFF
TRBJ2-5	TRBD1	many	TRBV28	TGTGCCAGCAGTTTAATGGGACAGGGTTTGCTCGGGACCCAGTACTTC	CASSLMGQGLLGTQYF
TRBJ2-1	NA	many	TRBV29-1	TGCAGCGGCTGCTGGCTATACAATGAGCAGTTCTTC	CSGCWLYNEQFF
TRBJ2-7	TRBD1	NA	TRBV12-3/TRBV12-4	TGTGCCAGCAGTTATGACAGGGCGTCCTACGAGCAGTACTTC	CASSYDRASYEQYF
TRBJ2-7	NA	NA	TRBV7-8	TGTGCCAGCAGCTTATTCAGGACCTACGAGCAGTACTTC	CASSLFRTYEQYF
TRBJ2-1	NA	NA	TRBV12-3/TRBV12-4	TGTGCCAGCAGTTCCGGTGCGGGAATGGTTTTCTTC	CASSSGAGMVFF
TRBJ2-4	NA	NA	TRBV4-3	TGCGCCAGCAGCCAATTGTGGTTAGCCAAAAACATTCAGTACTTC	CASSQLWLAKNIQYF
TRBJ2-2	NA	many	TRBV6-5	TGTGCCAGCAGTTACGGGGGGCGAAACACCGGGGAGCTGTTTTTT	CASSYGGRNTGELFF
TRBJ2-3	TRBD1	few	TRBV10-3	TGTGCCATCAGTGACACAGGGGGAGTAGATACGCAGTATTTT	CAISDTGGVDTQYF
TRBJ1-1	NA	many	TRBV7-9	TGTGCCAGCAGCTCAGGATTTGAAGCTTTCTTT	CASSSGFEAFF
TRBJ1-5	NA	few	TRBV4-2	TGTGCCAGCAGCCAAGTCACTACTAAGGCGGACGGCATTAGGCAGCCCCAGCATTTT	CASSQVTTKADGIRQPQHF
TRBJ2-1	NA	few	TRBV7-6	TGTGCCAGCAGCGCAGGATGGATAGGTGGAGACAATGAGCAGTTCTTC	CASSAGWIGGDNEQFF
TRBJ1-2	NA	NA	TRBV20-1	TGCAGTGCGACCATGGACAGAAACTATGGCTACACCTTC	CSATMDRNYGYTF
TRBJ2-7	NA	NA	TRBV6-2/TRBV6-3	TGTGCCAGCAACGTCGAGGAGACCTACGAGCAGTACTTC	CASNVEETYEQYF
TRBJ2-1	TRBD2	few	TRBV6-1	TGTGCCAGCACCCCCCTAGCGGGTAAATACAATGAGCAGTTCTTC	CASTPLAGKYNEQFF
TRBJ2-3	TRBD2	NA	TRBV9	TGTGCCAGCAGCGTAGATTCGAGCGGGAGGGCAGATACGCAGTATTTT	CASSVDSSGRADTQYF
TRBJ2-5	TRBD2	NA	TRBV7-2	TGTGCCAGCAGCCCGCGGGCGGGAGTTGTAAAAGAGACCCAGTACTTC	CASSPRAGVVKETQYF
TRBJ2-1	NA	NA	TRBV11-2	TGTGCCAGCAGCCTGGACTTGGGTGAGCAGTTCTTC	CASSLDLGEQFF
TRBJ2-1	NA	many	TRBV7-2	TGTGCCAGCAGCTTAGAAGTTGGCAATGAGCAGTTCTTC	CASSLEVGNEQFF
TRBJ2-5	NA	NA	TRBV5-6	TGTGCCAGCAGCTTGGGTTGGCCGAATCAAGAGACCCAGTACTTC	CASSLGWPNQETQYF
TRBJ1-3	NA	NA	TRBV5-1	TGCGCCAGCAGCGTGGGGCCTCAAACGGCTGGAAACACCATATATTTT	CASSVGPQTAGNTIYF
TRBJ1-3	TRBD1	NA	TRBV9	TGTGCCAGCAGCGTACCGAGGACAGGGGGCGCTTCCGGAAACACCATATATTTT	CASSVPRTGGASGNTIYF
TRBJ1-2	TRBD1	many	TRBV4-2	TGTGCCAGCAGCCCTCGAGGGGGCGACTATGGCTACACCTTC	CASSPRGGDYGYTF